This T cell receptor beta chain emerged from a study of spatial heterogeneity in lung cancer. The time point here: sample taken at primary tumor resection. The input material, whole RNA from tumor, nontumor lung or frozen PBMC, was sequenced unsorted. Study-level results: Tumor TCRs that were ubiquitous and expanded showed up in blood more at resection than follow-up.

On each TCR cDNA molecule, a unique molecular identifier was present. TCRdb used MiXCR to reprocess the 5' RACE reads, holding one entry per CDR3 protein. The data hold around 40,000 distinct CDR3 sequences, with about 6% observed a single time. The V gene lost 3 bases and the J gene lost 3 bases, with 12 bases spanning the gap. CDR1 is LGHNA, CDR2 YSLEER, per germline. The CDR3 runs 14 residues. In its sample, this clonotype was seen many times. The antigen remains unidentified. This receptor was taken from a male donor with early-stage non-small cell lung cancer. The chain recombines TRBV4-3 with TRBJ2-7, with a tentative D call TRBD2 (6 bases). The source material was PBMCs, sampled at surgery. CDR3: CASSQETRYYEQYF. CDR3 in DNA: TGCGCCAGCAGCCAGGAGACTAGGTACTACGAGCAGTACTTC.